These 28 T cell receptor beta chains originate from one sample sequenced in a study of blood T cell repertoires in COVID-19. The data were produced by immunoSEQ multiplex PCR, yet TCRdb's version contains in-frame clones alone and is incomplete. The sample has approximately 260,000 clones, around 85% seen once. Sequencing was performed on PBMCs or T cells enriched from blood (not recorded which). All receptors come from a woman in her 40s with acute COVID-19.

The chain links TRBV9 to TRBJ2-1, with D unclear. V dropped 4 bases and J dropped 0 bases, with 14 bases sitting between them. Germline V gene data show CDR1 as SGDLS and CDR2 as YYNGEE. There are 16 residues in the CDR3. CDR3 sequence reads: CASSPIPTRSYNEQFF. The CDR3 DNA reads as TGTGCCAGCAGCCCTATCCCTACTCGCTCCTACAATGAGCAGTTCTTC.

The V and J genes are TRBV27 and TRBJ2-1; 7 nucleotides align to TRBD2. J was trimmed by 5 bases and V by 10 bases; bases with no gene match: 8. The CDR3 spans 13 residues. Germline V gene sequence: CDR1 MNHEY, CDR2 SMNVEV (reference sequence). CDR3 sequence (DNA): TGTGCCACACAGCGGGAACTAAACAATGAGCAGTTCTTC. Protein product: CATQRELNNEQFF.

J is TRBJ1-6 and V is TRBV13; TRBD1 matches at 9 bases. V shed 1 base, J shed 8 bases, and the junction held 6 bases outside the gene matches. Germline CDR1 PRHDT, CDR2 FYEKMQ (reference sequence). This CDR3 region has 16 residues. The chain's CDR3 is CASSLAAGQGDSPLHF. CDR3 DNA sequence: TGTGCCAGCAGCTTAGCCGCGGGACAGGGTGATTCACCCCTCCACTTT.

The V and J genes are TRBV24-1 and TRBJ2-1; 13 bases fit TRBD2. Germline V lookup: CDR1 KGHDR, CDR2 SFDVKD. The ends lost 2 bases at V and 8 bases at J; junction bases unmatched: 8. The CDR3 sequence is 17 residues long. CDR3 loop: CATSDYGLAGAGDEQFF. The DNA of the CDR3 is TGTGCCACCAGTGATTACGGACTAGCGGGAGCCGGGGATGAGCAGTTCTTC.

The gene calls are TRBV3-1 (or the pseudogene TRBV3-2) and TRBJ1-3; D is ambiguous. The V end lost 1 base, the J end lost 1 base, and 11 bases lay between the germline ends. CDR3 length: 16 residues. Germline CDR1 reads LGHDT; CDR2 reads YNNKEL (reference sequence). The CDR3 DNA follows: TGTGCCAGCAGCCAAGGAAGCCTTCCATCTGGAAACACCATATATTTT. This encodes CASSQGSLPSGNTIYF.

This chain joins TRBV7-9 and TRBJ1-4, with D uncertain. Germline values: CDR1 SEHNR, CDR2 FQNEAQ (reference sequence). V was clipped by 3 bases and J by 2 bases, with 10 bases between them. The CDR3 contains 15 residues. Here the CDR3 reads CASSLRSGTNEKLFF. The CDR3 region has the DNA TGTGCCAGCAGCTTGCGCTCGGGGACTAATGAAAAACTGTTTTTT.

The rearrangement links TRBV11-3 to TRBJ2-5, with TRBD1 matching 8 bases. The J segment lost 5 bases and the V segment lost 0 bases, leaving 5 bases of the junction unmatched. The CDR3 sequence is 15 residues long. Germline V gives CDR1 SGHNT, CDR2 YENEEA. CDR3 bases: TGTGCCAGCAGCTTAGAGGGACAGGCGCAGGAGACCCAGTACTTC. Amino acid sequence: CASSLEGQAQETQYF.

The gene calls are TRBV27 and TRBJ2-7; 9 bases line up with TRBD2. The CDR3 runs to 17 residues. V was pared by 5 bases and J by 0 bases, with 11 bases of the junction left unmatched. The germline V gene has CDR1 MNHEY and CDR2 SMNVEV (reference sequence). In DNA form, the CDR3 reads TGTGCCAGCAGTCCCATCAGCCCGGGACTAGCCTCCTACGAGCAGTACTTC. Protein product: CASSPISPGLASYEQYF.

The V gene is TRBV11-3, the J gene TRBJ2-1, with 10 bases that match TRBD2. Germline assignment: CDR1 SGHNT and CDR2 YENEEA. The CDR3 is 17 residues long. The V gene end was trimmed by 6 bases and the J gene end by 6 bases; junction bases not matched to a gene: 14. The DNA for the CDR3 is TGTGCCAGCAGTCCCTCGGGAGCGGGAGGGCCTCGCAATGAGCAGTTCTTC. It encodes CASSPSGAGGPRNEQFF.

V usage is TRBV19 and J usage is TRBJ1-2; TRBD1 might be the D (5 bases). This CDR3 has 15 residues. Trimming took 2 bases from V and 3 from J, leaving 13 bases between them. Germline CDR1 is LNHDA and CDR2 is SQIVND (reference sequence). The CDR3 reads CASSILGDVDYGYTF. The CDR3, as DNA: TGTGCCAGTAGTATATTAGGGGATGTGGACTATGGCTACACCTTC.

The chain recombines TRBV5-1 with TRBJ2-1; TRBD2 aligns across 15 bases. The CDR3 consists of 18 residues. Germline V lookup: CDR1 SGHRS, CDR2 YFSETQ. Trimming removed 4 bases from V and 7 bases from J; junction bases left unmatched: 12. The CDR3 loop reads CASSTGLAGGLTSNEQFF. The CDR3 DNA reads as TGCGCCAGCAGCACGGGACTAGCGGGGGGACTAACAAGTAATGAGCAGTTCTTC. The complete variable domain, with remaining parts taken from reference TRBV5-1 and TRBJ2-1, reads KAGVTQTPRYLIKTRGQQVTLSCSPISGHRSVSWYQQTPGQGLQFLFEYFSETQRNKGNFPGRFSGRQFSNSRSEMNVSTLELGDSALYLCASSTGLAGGLTSNEQFFGPGTRLTVL.

The V call is TRBV19, the J call TRBJ1-5, with D possibly TRBD1 on 5 matching bases. The length of the CDR3 is 13 residues. Germline loops: CDR1 LNHDA, CDR2 SQIVND (reference sequence). Trimming stripped 6 bases from V and 5 bases from J, with 11 bases between. The CDR3 DNA sequence: TGTGCCAGTAGCAGGGAGGTGGATCAGCCCCAGCATTTT. The encoded protein is CASSREVDQPQHF. Variable domain in full (rest from reference TRBV19 and TRBJ1-5): DGGITQSPKYLFRKEGQNVTLSCEQNLNHDAMYWYRQDPGQGLRLIYYSQIVNDFQKGDIAEGYSVSREKKESFPLTVTSAQKNPTAFYLCASSREVDQPQHFGDGTRLSIL.

The genes are TRBV28 and TRBJ1-2, with D uncertain. The CDR3 loop spans 13 amino acids. Germline V gene sequence: CDR1 MDHEN, CDR2 SYDVKM. Trimming removed 5 bases from V and 3 bases from J, with 10 bases in between. The CDR3 region is CASSPLLDYGYTF. CDR3 in DNA: TGTGCCAGCAGTCCCCTACTGGACTATGGCTACACCTTC.

The chain carries TRBV9 and TRBJ2-3, with a tentative D call TRBD2 (6 bases). V shed 4 bases and J shed 3 bases, with 12 bases lying between them. This CDR3 comprises 14 residues. Germline loops: CDR1 SGDLS, CDR2 YYNGEE. CDR3 amino acids: CASSQAGGTDTQYF. DNA of the CDR3: TGTGCCAGCAGCCAAGCGGGTGGGACAGATACGCAGTATTTT.

The chain links TRBV15 to TRBJ2-7; perhaps TRBD1 as D (6 bases). V shed 3 bases and J shed 2 bases, with 8 bases lying between them. The germline gives CDR1 LNHNV, CDR2 YYDKDF (reference sequence). CDR3 length equals 13 residues. In DNA, the CDR3 is TGTGCCACCAGCAGCGGACAGACCTACGAGCAGTACTTC. This sequence encodes CATSSGQTYEQYF.

This clone was seen a single time. The chain joins TRBV12-3 or TRBV12-4 to TRBJ1-6; D is possibly TRBD1 (5 bases). Trimming removed 10 bases from V and 2 bases from J, with 9 bases in between. The CDR3 spans 13 residues. The DNA for the CDR3 is TGTGCCACCAGACAGACCTATAATTCACCCCTCCACTTT. Translation: CATRQTYNSPLHF.

This clone was seen a handful of times. The gene calls are TRBV24-1 and TRBJ1-1; unclear D gene. The germline gives CDR1 KGHDR, CDR2 SFDVKD. Trimming took 7 bases from V and 4 from J, leaving 12 bases between them. CDR3 size: 13 residues. Here the CDR3 reads CATRGEGSTEAFF. The DNA for the CDR3 is TGTGCCACCAGGGGAGAGGGAAGCACTGAAGCTTTCTTT.

The chain uses TRBV27 and TRBJ2-1, with 8 bases identical to TRBD2. The V and J ends lost 3 bases and 6 bases, in that order; junction bases with no gene match: 10. CDR1 and CDR2 (germline): MNHEY, SMNVEV (reference sequence). The CDR3 runs 16 residues. The CDR3 loop reads CASSFNGLAPGNEQFF. The CDR3 nucleotides read TGTGCCAGCAGTTTTAACGGACTAGCCCCTGGCAATGAGCAGTTCTTC.

The chain is built from TRBV11-2 and TRBJ2-1, with 12 bases matching TRBD2. J was trimmed by 5 bases and V by 4 bases; bases with no gene match: 3. The CDR3 consists of 15 residues. CDR1 is SGHAT, CDR2 FQNNGV, per germline. As DNA, the CDR3 is TGTGCCAGCAGCTGGAGACTAGCGGGAGACAATGAGCAGTTCTTC. Its protein is CASSWRLAGDNEQFF.

This clone was counted only a few times. The chain has TRBV12-5 and TRBJ2-5; TRBD2 matches at 14 bases. This CDR3 spans 16 amino acids. Trimming cost V 5 bases and J 4 bases; bases outside gene matches: 6. Germline values: CDR1 LGHNT, CDR2 FRNRAP. The CDR3 loop reads CASGAPTSGGGETQYF. The CDR3 nucleotides are TGTGCTAGTGGTGCCCCGACTAGCGGGGGGGGAGAGACCCAGTACTTC.

The rearrangement links TRBV19 to TRBJ2-7; TRBD2 aligns across 7 bases. With 6 bases clipped from V and 6 bases from J, the junction kept 14 bases outside the gene matches. This CDR3 contains 15 residues. CDR1 and CDR2 (germline): LNHDA, SQIVND (reference sequence). CDR3 in amino acids: CASRIGGAGIGEQYF. The CDR3 coding sequence is TGTGCCAGTAGGATCGGTGGAGCGGGAATTGGCGAGCAGTACTTC.

The chain employs TRBV30 and TRBJ2-1; TRBD1 aligns across 7 bases. The germline V gene encodes CDR1 GTSNPN and CDR2 SVGIG (reference sequence). CDR3 size: 14 residues. Trimming removed 5 bases from V and 8 bases from J; junction bases left unmatched: 12. CDR3 loop: CAWGRDSPRDEQFF. DNA of the CDR3: TGTGCCTGGGGCCGGGACAGCCCCCGGGATGAGCAGTTCTTC.

The chain combines TRBV5-1 with TRBJ2-5; 10 bases line up with TRBD2. V dropped 0 bases and J dropped 4; count of bases not matched to a gene: 9. The CDR3 length is 17 residues. Per germline, CDR1 SGHRS and CDR2 YFSETQ. This CDR3 reads CASSLASAGGPIETQYF. Here the CDR3 DNA reads TGCGCCAGCAGCTTGGCCTCAGCGGGAGGGCCCATAGAGACCCAGTACTTC. The full variable domain, completed using reference TRBV5-1 and TRBJ2-5, is KAGVTQTPRYLIKTRGQQVTLSCSPISGHRSVSWYQQTPGQGLQFLFEYFSETQRNKGNFPGRFSGRQFSNSRSEMNVSTLELGDSALYLCASSLASAGGPIETQYFGPGTRLLVL.

Concerning this clone itself: The same CDR3 arises from other DNA sequences in this sample as well. The chain uses TRBV19 and TRBJ2-5, with 12 bases identical to TRBD2. V dropped 8 bases and J dropped 5; count of bases not matched to a gene: 12. CDR3 length: 16 residues. Germline CDR1 is LNHDA and CDR2 is SQIVND (reference sequence). CDR3 sequence: CASSKGLAGGGETQYF. The CDR3 DNA reads TGTGCCAGTTCAAAGGGTCTAGCGGGAGGGGGGGAGACCCAGTACTTC.

The chain couples TRBV24-1 to TRBJ1-2; 7 positions agree with TRBD1. The CDR3 runs 13 residues. CDR1 is KGHDR and CDR2 is SFDVKD in the germline V gene. With V trimmed by 0 bases and J by 8 bases, 2 bases remained unmatched. CDR3 nucleotide sequence: TGTGCCACCAGTGATTTGCAAGGGGGCGGCTACACCTTC. Translation gives CATSDLQGGGYTF.

The V call is TRBV29-1, the J call TRBJ2-4; 8 bases match TRBD1. The CDR3 is made up of 11 amino acids. CDR1 is SQVTM and CDR2 is ANQGSEA in the germline V gene. J lost 8 bases, V lost 5 bases, and 2 bases had no gene match. The CDR3 DNA follows: TGCAGCGTTCGGACAGGGTACATTCAGTACTTC. Residues: CSVRTGYIQYF.

J is TRBJ2-1 and V is TRBV4-1; 8 nucleotides line up with TRBD1. Germline V gene lookup returns CDR1 MGHRA and CDR2 YSYEKL. Trimming at V came to 6 bases and at J to 4 bases, leaving 8 bases not matched to a gene. The CDR3 has 15 residues. This CDR3 is CASSRTGPSYNEQFF. The CDR3 coding sequence is TGCGCCAGCAGTCGGACAGGGCCATCGTACAATGAGCAGTTCTTC.

This sequence joins TRBV19 and TRBJ2-1, with 11 bases matching TRBD1. The CDR3 is made up of 13 amino acids. Germline V lookup: CDR1 LNHDA, CDR2 SQIVND (reference sequence). The J segment lost 7 bases and the V segment lost 4 bases, leaving 0 bases of the junction unmatched. CDR3 coding DNA: TGTGCCAGTAGTAGGGACAGGGGGAATGAGCAGTTCTTC. Amino acids: CASSRDRGNEQFF.